This TCR beta chain originates from a study of cytomegalovirus exposure and HLA in healthy donors. Study-wide context: Among the roughly 380 donors who were genotyped, 70% to 90% fell in the genetic ancestry cluster that is associated with self-reported Caucasian donors.

The germline V gene has CDR1 SGHDN and CDR2 FVKESK. The CDR3 length is 16 residues. V shed 4 bases and J shed 4 bases, with 14 bases lying between them. On this clone: Its antigen remains unidentified.

Study-level points and caveats: It was only CMV serostatus that was available as immune exposure information. A prior analysis recorded that most TCR beta V segments were productive about 87% or about 30% of the time.

This PCR relied on a set of 60 Vbeta primers and 13 Jbeta primers. The data were produced by immunoSEQ multiplex PCR, yet TCRdb's version contains in-frame clones alone and is incomplete. Among about 150,000 clones listed, over 60% were seen once. The sequencing sample was made of PBMCs. The chain uses TRBV14 and TRBJ2-6, with D possibly being TRBD1 (5 bases). The TCR originated in a male donor in good health and CMV-seronegative. The CDR3 bases are TGTGCCAGCAGCCCTCGACAGTTCGCCGGGGCCAACGTCCTGACTTTC. Protein sequence: CASSPRQFAGANVLTF.